This TCR beta chain was sequenced for a study of early T cells in non-severe SARS-CoV-2 infection. CDR3 length: 14 amino acids. V lost 5 bases and J 1 base, leaving 11 bases between the germline ends. Germline V gene lookup returns CDR1 MNHEY and CDR2 SVGAGI. This clonotype was seen only a few times. TCRdb re-called the 5' RACE reads with MiXCR, one entry per CDR3 protein. The sample yields approximately 49,000 distinct CDR3 sequences, about 12% seen once. The sequence was obtained from an adult who was a healthcare worker with PCR-confirmed SARS-CoV-2 infection or an uninfected control (not recorded which). Sequencing input: whole blood. V and J are TRBV6-5 and TRBJ1-1; D perhaps matches TRBD1 (6 bases). Written as DNA, the CDR3 is TGTGCCAGCAGTCCCGGGACACAGAACACTGAAGCTTTCTTT. Translated: CASSPGTQNTEAFF.